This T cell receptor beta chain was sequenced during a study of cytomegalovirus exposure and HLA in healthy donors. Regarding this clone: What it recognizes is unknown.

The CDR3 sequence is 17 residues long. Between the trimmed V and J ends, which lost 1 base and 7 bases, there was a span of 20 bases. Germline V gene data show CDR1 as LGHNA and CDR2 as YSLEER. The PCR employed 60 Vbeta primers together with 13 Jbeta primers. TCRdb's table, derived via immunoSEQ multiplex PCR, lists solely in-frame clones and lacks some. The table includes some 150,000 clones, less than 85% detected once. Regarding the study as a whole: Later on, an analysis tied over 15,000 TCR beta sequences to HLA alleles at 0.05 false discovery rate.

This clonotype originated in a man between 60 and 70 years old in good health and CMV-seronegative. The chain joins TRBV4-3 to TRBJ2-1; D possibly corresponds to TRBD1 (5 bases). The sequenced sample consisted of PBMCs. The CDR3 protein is CASSQGYGATAGNEQFF. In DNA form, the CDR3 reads TGCGCCAGCAGCCAAGGGTATGGGGCCACCGCTGGGAATGAGCAGTTCTTC.